This is a list of T cell receptor beta chains from one sample in a study of T cells in Graves' hyperthyroidism and ophthalmopathy. A single record per CDR3 protein comes from TCRdb applying MiXCR to the multiplex PCR reads. The sample has under 300,000 distinct CDR3 sequences, around 15% seen once. The sequenced sample was blood. Receptors originate from a woman aged 45-65 years with Graves' hyperthyroidism that later progressed to Graves' ophthalmopathy. The conserved cysteine and the conserved F or W are not part of the CDR3 here. Each record gives: V gene, CDR3 length, CDR3 protein.

v_gene: TRBV7-9
len: 10
CDR3aa: ASSYLTGELF

v_gene: TRBV19
len: 13
CDR3aa: ASSPWSRGRYEQY

v_gene: TRBV24-1
len: 15
CDR3aa: ATSDSGTGGSNQPQH

v_gene: TRBV18
len: 15
CDR3aa: ASSTTGTGVLAGEQY

v_gene: TRBV6-2/TRBV6-3
len: 14
CDR3aa: ASSFSVAGAREEQY

v_gene: TRBV2
len: 9
CDR3aa: ASSPFYEQY

v_gene: TRBV2
len: 12
CDR3aa: ASSEASPYQPQH

v_gene: TRBV6-2/TRBV6-3
len: 13
CDR3aa: ASSVEPGQAYEQY

v_gene: TRBV9
len: 15
CDR3aa: ASSVDPRRQGYYGYT

v_gene: TRBV11-3
len: 11
CDR3aa: ASSGDSSYEQY

v_gene: TRBV30
len: 9
CDR3aa: AWTEATEAF

v_gene: TRBV6-5
len: 15
CDR3aa: ASSYSRLAPSTDTQY

v_gene: TRBV7-6
len: 13
CDR3aa: ASSSIVRSTDTQY

v_gene: TRBV20-1
len: 13
CDR3aa: SARLAGGIRETQY

v_gene: TRBV11-3
len: 10
CDR3aa: ASSLVGGIQY

v_gene: TRBV7-8
len: 13
CDR3aa: ASSSGQFTYEKLF

v_gene: TRBV19
len: 12
CDR3aa: ASIRGTNTGELF

v_gene: TRBV28
len: 14
CDR3aa: ASSSSTSSGANVLT

v_gene: TRBV11-2
len: 10
CDR3aa: ASSPGGGEQY

v_gene: TRBV11-2
len: 11
CDR3aa: ASSFDTNTEAF

v_gene: TRBV20-1
len: 10
CDR3aa: SAREGGPGYT

v_gene: TRBV6-1
len: 14
CDR3aa: ASSRISPTSTDTQY

v_gene: TRBV2
len: 11
CDR3aa: ASSDSRDSPLH

v_gene: TRBV20-1
len: 12
CDR3aa: SARDLGFTDTQY

v_gene: TRBV7-2
len: 13
CDR3aa: ASSLATGPSYGYT

v_gene: TRBV5-6
len: 12
CDR3aa: ASSMGASTDTQY

v_gene: TRBV11-2
len: 13
CDR3aa: ASSPGLGIGAEQF

v_gene: TRBV10-1
len: 18
CDR3aa: ASSERTGPGAASSYNEQF

v_gene: TRBV15
len: 10
CDR3aa: ATSRERREAF

v_gene: TRBV20-1
len: 12
CDR3aa: SADTGRGTDTQY

v_gene: TRBV2
len: 10
CDR3aa: ASLSGMAEAF

v_gene: TRBV5-1
len: 14
CDR3aa: ASSLSSDRANTEAF